Below, 3 T cell receptor beta chains from the same sample are listed, as sequenced in a study of shared clonotypes between healthy human individuals. Libraries were prepared by immunoSEQ multiplex PCR; TCRdb keeps only in-frame clonotypes and omits some of them. The profile shows around 2.5 million clones, under 95% of them singletons. The sequenced sample was naive CD4+ T cells from PBMCs. The subset denotes: CD45RA+ positively selected. The receptor source for this set is a man aged 18 to 30 in good health. Some clones in this sample may be carry-over from other donors' samples.

This chain uses TRBV7-2 with TRBJ1-1; no definite D call. The V and J ends lost 0 bases and 7 bases respectively, with 6 bases between them. Per the germline V gene, CDR1 is SGHTA and CDR2 is FQGNSA. This CDR3 is 12 amino acids long. The CDR3 loop reads CASSLAWDEAFF. Written as DNA, the CDR3 is TGTGCCAGCAGCTTAGCGTGGGATGAAGCTTTCTTT.

V and J are TRBV2 and TRBJ2-5; TRBD2 matches 7 bases. J gave up 1 base and V 4 bases, and 9 bases lay outside the gene matches. This CDR3 has 16 residues. CDR1 and CDR2 from the germline V gene are SNHLY and FYNNEI. The CDR3: CASSVVPGLSQETQYF. CDR3 nucleotides: TGTGCCAGCAGTGTCGTCCCGGGACTATCCCAAGAGACCCAGTACTTC. The complete variable domain, with remaining parts taken from reference TRBV2 and TRBJ2-5, reads EPEVTQTPSHQVTQMGQEVILRCVPISNHLYFYWYRQILGQKVEFLVSFYNNEISEKSEIFDDQFSVERPDGSNFTLKIRSTKLEDSAMYFCASSVVPGLSQETQYFGPGTRLLVL.

This chain joins TRBV5-6 and TRBJ1-2; D call uncertain. Trimming removed 4 bases from V and 4 bases from J, with 8 bases in between. Germline-derived CDR1 and CDR2 are SGHDT and YYEEEE. This CDR3 is built from 12 residues. CDR3 amino acids: CASSPRGYGYTF. In DNA, the CDR3 is TGTGCCAGCAGCCCACGGGGCTATGGCTACACCTTC.